This TCR beta chain is from a study of technical replicates of blood from a few donors. Germline V gene data show CDR1 as SGHTS and CDR2 as YDEGEE. The CDR3 has 14 amino acids. Trimming shortened V by 5 bases and J by 0 bases, and 12 bases separated the two germline ends. This clone was found once. Generated by immunoSEQ multiplex PCR, the TCRdb table keeps only in-frame clones and is missing some. The data show some 70,000 clones, roughly nine tenths seen once. The TCR sequence derives from a human donor in good health. Some clones in this sample may be carry-over from other donors' samples. V and J are TRBV5-8 and TRBJ2-7, with D uncertain. Sequencing was carried out using PBMCs. CDR3 DNA sequence: TGTGCCAGCAGGGGCAGGTCGAGCTCCTACGAGCAGTACTTC. Protein product: CASRGRSSSYEQYF.